These T cell receptor beta chains were read from a single sample in a study of spatial heterogeneity in lung cancer. TCRdb passed the 5' RACE reads through MiXCR, listing each CDR3 protein once. There are approximately 29,000 distinct CDR3 sequences in the sample; roughly 8% occur only once, and about 34% lies in the top ten. Material: PBMCs, obtained at surgery. The origin of the receptors is a female donor with early-stage non-small cell lung cancer. CDR3s include the opening cysteine and the closing phenylalanine or tryptophan. The D gene is left open where the match is weak. Clone sizes are given selectively: once, few, many, or a class where the clone is expanded.

J gene: TRBJ2-5
V gene: TRBV7-9
clone size: few
D gene: -
CDR3 protein: CASSPAWETQYF
CDR3 DNA: TGTGCCAGCAGCCCCGCCTGGGAGACCCAGTACTTC

J gene: TRBJ2-7
V gene: TRBV20-1
clone size: many
D gene: -
CDR3 protein: CSASPTEQYF
CDR3 DNA: TGCAGTGCTAGCCCGACCGAGCAGTACTTC

J gene: TRBJ1-6
V gene: TRBV7-2
clone size: -
D gene: -
CDR3 protein: CASSLGQNSPLHF
CDR3 DNA: TGTGCCAGCAGCTTAGGACAAAATTCACCCCTCCACTTT

J gene: TRBJ2-1
V gene: TRBV10-3
clone size: many
D gene: -
CDR3 protein: CAISEPPADEQFF
CDR3 DNA: TGTGCCATCAGTGAGCCCCCAGCCGATGAGCAGTTCTTC

J gene: TRBJ1-5
V gene: TRBV7-8
clone size: -
D gene: -
CDR3 protein: CASSLGHGRQPQHF
CDR3 DNA: TGTGCCAGCAGCTTGGGACACGGGAGGCAGCCCCAGCATTTT

J gene: TRBJ2-1
V gene: TRBV7-6
clone size: many
D gene: TRBD1
CDR3 protein: CASSSSYPTGRGGEQFF
CDR3 DNA: TGTGCCAGCAGCTCCTCTTACCCGACAGGGAGAGGGGGTGAGCAGTTCTTC

J gene: TRBJ1-2
V gene: TRBV2
clone size: many
D gene: TRBD1
CDR3 protein: CASSVKDRWGYTF
CDR3 DNA: TGTGCCAGCAGCGTGAAGGACAGGTGGGGCTACACCTTC

J gene: TRBJ2-2
V gene: TRBV24-1
clone size: many
D gene: -
CDR3 protein: CATSGPTGTGELFF
CDR3 DNA: TGTGCCACCAGTGGCCCAACGGGCACCGGGGAGCTGTTTTTT

J gene: TRBJ1-2
V gene: TRBV6-5
clone size: few
D gene: TRBD1
CDR3 protein: CASSGRGLGGYTF
CDR3 DNA: TGTGCCAGCAGTGGCAGGGGGCTTGGTGGCTACACCTTC

J gene: TRBJ1-1
V gene: TRBV25-1
clone size: -
D gene: TRBD1
CDR3 protein: CASSGDRGFTEAFF
CDR3 DNA: TGTGCCAGCAGTGGGGACAGGGGGTTCACTGAAGCTTTCTTT

J gene: TRBJ2-3
V gene: TRBV5-1
clone size: many
D gene: TRBD2
CDR3 protein: CASSPPSGRLDTQYF
CDR3 DNA: TGCGCCAGCAGCCCACCAAGCGGGAGGTTGGATACGCAGTATTTT

J gene: TRBJ2-5
V gene: TRBV10-3
clone size: many
D gene: -
CDR3 protein: CAISYLGDQETQYF
CDR3 DNA: TGTGCCATCAGTTACCTGGGAGACCAAGAGACCCAGTACTTC

J gene: TRBJ2-1
V gene: TRBV29-1
clone size: -
D gene: TRBD2
CDR3 protein: CSVEGGSHGDEQFF
CDR3 DNA: TGCAGCGTTGAGGGCGGGAGTCATGGCGATGAGCAGTTCTTC

J gene: TRBJ1-1
V gene: TRBV29-1
clone size: many
D gene: -
CDR3 protein: CSASVDGAPTGAFF
CDR3 DNA: TGCAGCGCCTCCGTGGACGGGGCCCCGACGGGAGCTTTCTTT

J gene: TRBJ2-1
V gene: TRBV24-1
clone size: once
D gene: -
CDR3 protein: CVTSALSSGVRRSYNEQFF
CDR3 DNA: TGTGTCACCAGTGCCCTAAGCTCGGGAGTTAGACGATCCTACAATGAGCAGTTCTTC

J gene: TRBJ1-2
V gene: TRBV2
clone size: many
D gene: TRBD1
CDR3 protein: CASSERTGYNGYTF
CDR3 DNA: TGTGCCAGCAGTGAGCGGACAGGGTATAATGGCTACACCTTC

J gene: TRBJ1-5
V gene: TRBV5-6
clone size: many
D gene: -
CDR3 protein: CASSEGLGNQPQHF
CDR3 DNA: TGTGCCAGCAGTGAGGGGTTGGGCAATCAGCCCCAGCATTTT

J gene: TRBJ2-7
V gene: TRBV10-3
clone size: many
D gene: -
CDR3 protein: CAIRDPGSYEQYF
CDR3 DNA: TGTGCCATCAGAGACCCGGGGTCCTACGAGCAGTACTTC

J gene: TRBJ2-1
V gene: TRBV6-5
clone size: few
D gene: -
CDR3 protein: CASIEPGTERTYNEQFF
CDR3 DNA: TGTGCCAGCATCGAACCCGGGACGGAGAGAACTTACAATGAGCAGTTCTTC

J gene: TRBJ2-7
V gene: TRBV29-1
clone size: few
D gene: -
CDR3 protein: CSAQGLSYEQYF
CDR3 DNA: TGCAGCGCCCAGGGGTTATCCTACGAGCAGTACTTC

J gene: TRBJ2-1
V gene: TRBV2
clone size: many
D gene: TRBD1
CDR3 protein: CASLGGTGAREFF
CDR3 DNA: TGTGCCAGCCTAGGGGGGACAGGGGCGCGAGAGTTCTTC

J gene: TRBJ2-7
V gene: TRBV5-1
clone size: -
D gene: TRBD2
CDR3 protein: CASSLGGRALEEQYF
CDR3 DNA: TGCGCCAGCAGCTTGGGCGGGAGAGCACTTGAGGAGCAGTACTTC

J gene: TRBJ2-2
V gene: TRBV27
clone size: many
D gene: TRBD2
CDR3 protein: CASTLRGDTGELFF
CDR3 DNA: TGTGCCAGCACTCTTCGGGGGGATACCGGGGAGCTGTTTTTT

J gene: TRBJ2-7
V gene: TRBV3-1
clone size: many
D gene: -
CDR3 protein: CASSLNYEQYF
CDR3 DNA: TGTGCCAGCAGCCTGAACTACGAGCAGTACTTC

J gene: TRBJ2-7
V gene: TRBV7-6
clone size: -
D gene: -
CDR3 protein: CASSFGGNSYEQYF
CDR3 DNA: TGTGCCAGCAGCTTTGGCGGGAACTCCTACGAGCAGTACTTC

J gene: TRBJ1-2
V gene: TRBV27
clone size: -
D gene: -
CDR3 protein: CASSPVTGKGSNYGYTF
CDR3 DNA: TGTGCCAGCAGTCCAGTCACGGGGAAAGGGTCTAACTATGGCTACACCTTC

J gene: TRBJ2-3
V gene: TRBV2
clone size: many
D gene: TRBD2
CDR3 protein: CASRKGASGRTQYF
CDR3 DNA: TGTGCCAGCAGGAAAGGGGCTAGCGGGAGAACGCAGTATTTT

J gene: TRBJ2-1
V gene: TRBV19
clone size: many
D gene: -
CDR3 protein: CASSQDPGNYNEQFF
CDR3 DNA: TGTGCCAGTAGTCAGGATCCGGGGAACTACAATGAGCAGTTCTTC

J gene: TRBJ2-3
V gene: TRBV10-3
clone size: few
D gene: -
CDR3 protein: CAISERLVSTDTQYF
CDR3 DNA: TGTGCCATCAGTGAACGACTAGTGAGCACAGATACGCAGTATTTT

J gene: TRBJ1-1
V gene: TRBV3-1
clone size: many
D gene: -
CDR3 protein: CASSRVNTEAFF
CDR3 DNA: TGTGCCAGCAGCCGGGTGAACACTGAAGCTTTCTTT

J gene: TRBJ2-1
V gene: TRBV29-1
clone size: -
D gene: -
CDR3 protein: CSVVWGLSSYNEQFF
CDR3 DNA: TGCAGCGTTGTATGGGGACTGAGCTCCTACAATGAGCAGTTCTTC

J gene: TRBJ1-2
V gene: TRBV5-4
clone size: many
D gene: -
CDR3 protein: CASSLGDNNYGYTF
CDR3 DNA: TGTGCCAGCAGCTTGGGGGACAATAACTATGGCTACACCTTC

J gene: TRBJ1-3
V gene: TRBV28
clone size: many
D gene: -
CDR3 protein: CASSLPGVDGNTIYF
CDR3 DNA: TGTGCCAGCAGTTTACCGGGGGTTGACGGAAACACCATATATTTT

J gene: TRBJ2-3
V gene: TRBV20-1
clone size: many
D gene: TRBD2
CDR3 protein: CSAIQREAGTDTQYF
CDR3 DNA: TGCAGTGCCATACAGCGGGAGGCGGGCACAGATACGCAGTATTTT

J gene: TRBJ2-1
V gene: TRBV10-3
clone size: -
D gene: TRBD2
CDR3 protein: CAISVGTSNYNEQFF
CDR3 DNA: TGTGCCATCAGTGTTGGGACTAGCAATTACAATGAGCAGTTCTTC

J gene: TRBJ2-1
V gene: TRBV27
clone size: many
D gene: -
CDR3 protein: CASSSGATYNEQFF
CDR3 DNA: TGTGCCAGCAGTTCAGGGGCCACCTACAATGAGCAGTTCTTC

J gene: TRBJ1-1
V gene: TRBV20-1
clone size: many
D gene: -
CDR3 protein: CSATPTVNTEAFF
CDR3 DNA: TGCAGTGCTACCCCGACAGTGAACACTGAAGCTTTCTTT

J gene: TRBJ2-7
V gene: TRBV19
clone size: many
D gene: -
CDR3 protein: CASSGGPYEQYF
CDR3 DNA: TGTGCCAGTAGTGGGGGCCCCTACGAGCAGTACTTC

J gene: TRBJ1-2
V gene: TRBV5-6
clone size: many
D gene: -
CDR3 protein: CASSLEPDGYTF
CDR3 DNA: TGTGCCAGCAGCTTGGAACCCGATGGCTACACCTTC

J gene: TRBJ2-2
V gene: TRBV20-1
clone size: few
D gene: TRBD2
CDR3 protein: CSARSPGTSDPGELFF
CDR3 DNA: TGCAGTGCTAGGAGCCCGGGGACTAGCGATCCCGGGGAGCTGTTTTTT